This T cell receptor beta chain was captured in a study of monozygotic twins with inflammatory bowel disease. General study results and limits: Differing immunosuppressive treatments may have added variability to patient repertoires. Resolution of different T cell subtypes was not achieved. For IBD, no single strong associated signal or clonotype was supported.

TCRdb derives one entry per CDR3 protein from the 5' RACE reads, leaving out DNA. There are about 350,000 distinct CDR3 sequences in the sample, with under 2.5% held by the top ten. A note on this clonotype: Its antigen is still unknown.

This CDR3 contains 11 residues. CDR1 and CDR2 from the germline V gene are MRHNA and SNTAGT. The sequence was collected from a human donor with ulcerative colitis or Crohn's disease, or a healthy co-twin of an affected twin (not recorded which). Sequenced: blood. This sequence joins TRBV6-4 and TRBJ2-1; the D call from TCRdb, TRBD1, cannot be confirmed without DNA. CDR3 sequence: CAISGENEQFF.